Listed below are T cell receptor beta chains from one sample, sequenced in a study of control samples from healthy donors and cancer patients. Sequencing used immunoSEQ multiplex PCR; TCRdb keeps in-frame clones, though not all of them. Counted here are about 93,000 clones, around 90% occurring once; the ten biggest clones make up approximately 15%. Sequenced material: blood. Receptors originate from a woman aged 65 to 85 in good health. Both conserved end residues are part of each CDR3. Fields, in order: D gene, clone size, J gene, V gene, CDR3 protein, CDR3 DNA. The D gene is left open where the match is weak. Part of the rows lack a size; the others show once, few, many or a class for expanded clones.

>TRBD1|NA|TRBJ1-3|TRBV5-6
CASSFGRGSGNTIYF
TGTGCCAGCAGCTTTGGCAGGGGGTCAGGAAACACCATATATTTT
>NA|NA|TRBJ2-3|TRBV5-1
CASSLGGTTDTQYF
TGCGCCAGCAGCTTAGGGGGGACCACAGATACGCAGTATTTT
>NA|NA|TRBJ1-2|TRBV5-8
CASSLGTSPNYGYTF
TGTGCCAGCAGCCTCGGGACTTCTCCAAACTATGGCTACACCTTC
>NA|NA|TRBJ1-1|TRBV30
CAWSVQANTEAFF
TGTGCCTGGAGTGTACAGGCTAACACTGAAGCTTTCTTT
>NA|few|TRBJ1-1|TRBV7-9
CASRPTLGGMTEAFF
TGTGCCAGCAGGCCTACCCTCGGGGGAATGACTGAAGCTTTCTTT
>NA|NA|TRBJ1-4|TRBV19
CASREDFATNEKLFF
TGTGCCAGTAGGGAAGACTTTGCAACTAATGAAAAACTGTTTTTT
>TRBD1|NA|TRBJ1-2|TRBV6-5
CASAIGQGYGYTF
TGTGCCAGCGCCATCGGACAGGGATATGGCTACACCTTC
>TRBD1|NA|TRBJ1-4|TRBV5-1
CASSKTGATNEKLFF
TGCGCCAGCAGTAAAACAGGGGCAACTAATGAAAAACTGTTTTTT
>TRBD1|NA|TRBJ1-2|TRBV6-1
CASSEDREYGYTF
TGTGCCAGCAGTGAGGACAGGGAATATGGCTACACCTTC
>NA|NA|TRBJ1-1|TRBV7-2
CASSLGTVNTEAFF
TGTGCCAGCAGCTTGGGGACGGTGAACACTGAAGCTTTCTTT
>TRBD1|NA|TRBJ1-3|TRBV29-1
CSASTGAAAGNTIYF
TGCAGCGCCTCAACAGGGGCCGCCGCTGGAAACACCATATATTTT
>NA|NA|TRBJ1-1|TRBV3-1/TRBV3-2
CASSQEGVQAFF
TGTGCCAGCAGCCAAGAGGGAGTGCAAGCTTTCTTT
>TRBD1|NA|TRBJ1-3|TRBV5-1
CASSEGQSSGNTIYF
TGCGCCAGCAGCGAGGGACAGAGCTCTGGAAACACCATATATTTT
>TRBD2|NA|TRBJ2-1|TRBV9
CASSVAGGPSVEQFF
TGTGCCAGCAGCGTAGCGGGAGGGCCGTCGGTTGAGCAGTTCTTC
>NA|NA|TRBJ2-6|TRBV7-8
CASSLASGSGANVLTF
TGTGCCAGCAGCTTGGCTTCAGGGTCTGGGGCCAACGTCCTGACTTTC
>TRBD1|NA|TRBJ1-1|TRBV29-1
CSVDTTGLKPEAFF
TGCAGCGTGGATACGACAGGGCTGAAGCCTGAAGCTTTCTTT
>NA|NA|TRBJ1-3|TRBV10-3
CAINGGEGNTIYF
TGTGCCATCAACGGGGGCGAGGGGAACACCATATATTTT
>NA|NA|TRBJ1-1|TRBV5-1
CATSLGGGRTEAFF
TGCGCCACCAGCTTGGGGGGAGGGAGGACTGAAGCTTTCTTT
>NA|NA|TRBJ1-6|TRBV2
CASRAKGYGNSPLHF
TGTGCCAGCAGGGCCAAAGGTTACGGTAATTCACCCCTCCACTTT
>NA|NA|TRBJ1-4|TRBV29-1
CSGQGRNEKLFF
TGCAGCGGGCAGGGGCGGAATGAAAAACTGTTTTTT
>NA|NA|TRBJ2-7|TRBV18
CASSTQLSSYEQYF
TGTGCCAGCTCAACACAGCTGAGCTCCTACGAGCAGTACTTC
>NA|NA|TRBJ1-1|TRBV11-2
CASSFGENTEAFF
TGTGCCAGCAGCTTTGGGGAGAACACTGAAGCTTTCTTT
>TRBD1|NA|TRBJ2-7|TRBV5-1
CASRIGDSSYEQYF
TGCGCCAGCAGGATTGGGGACAGCTCCTACGAGCAGTACTTC
>NA|NA|TRBJ2-3|TRBV6-1
CASSENGMITDTQYF
TGTGCCAGCAGTGAAAATGGGATGATCACAGATACGCAGTATTTT
>NA|few|TRBJ2-1|TRBV10-2
CASSESATYEQFF
TGCGCCAGCAGTGAGTCGGCGACATATGAGCAGTTCTTC
>NA|NA|TRBJ1-2|TRBV19
CASSNRPEDYGYTF
TGTGCCAGTAGTAACCGACCTGAGGACTATGGCTACACCTTC
>TRBD1|once|TRBJ1-2|TRBV4-3
CASSQDSGGANYGYTF
TGCGCCAGCAGCCAAGATTCAGGGGGAGCTAACTATGGCTACACCTTC
>NA|NA|TRBJ1-3|TRBV10-3
CAISEGDTIYF
TGTGCCATCAGTGAAGGGGACACCATATATTTT
>NA|NA|TRBJ1-1|TRBV2
CASSDQMGHEAFF
TGTGCCAGCAGTGATCAGATGGGACATGAAGCTTTCTTT
>NA|NA|TRBJ2-7|TRBV7-9
CASSPQWNRPVGEQYF
TGTGCCAGCAGCCCCCAATGGAACAGGCCCGTCGGCGAGCAGTACTTC
>NA|NA|TRBJ1-1|TRBV18
CASSPGPNTEAFF
TGTGCCAGCTCACCGGGCCCGAACACTGAAGCTTTCTTT
>NA|few|TRBJ1-2|TRBV2
CASSWRDQDRDYGYTF
TGTGCCAGCAGTTGGAGGGACCAGGACAGAGACTATGGCTACACCTTC
>NA|once|TRBJ1-1|TRBV7-9
CASAQAIGRKAFF
TGTGCCAGCGCCCAGGCGATCGGAAGAAAAGCTTTCTTT
>NA|NA|TRBJ2-3|TRBV15
CATSRDFTDTQYF
TGTGCCACCAGCAGAGACTTTACAGATACGCAGTATTTT
>TRBD1|NA|TRBJ1-1|TRBV7-9
CASSSDRVNTEAFF
TGTGCCAGCAGCTCCGACAGGGTGAACACTGAAGCTTTCTTT
>NA|NA|TRBJ1-4|TRBV2
CASREGDITNEKLFF
TGTGCCAGCAGAGAGGGAGACATAACTAATGAAAAACTGTTTTTT
>NA|NA|TRBJ1-2|TRBV5-1
CASSLASGGYTF
TGCGCCAGCAGCTTGGCCTCTGGCGGCTACACCTTC
>NA|NA|TRBJ1-3|TRBV3-1/TRBV3-2
CASSLPGTTGNTIYF
TGTGCCAGCAGCCTCCCCGGGACAACCGGAAACACCATATATTTT
>NA|few|TRBJ2-3|TRBV25-1
CASTPPTWGLSTDTQYF
TGTGCCAGCACCCCCCCAACCTGGGGACTTAGCACAGATACGCAGTATTTT
>TRBD2|NA|TRBJ2-1|TRBV7-8
CASSLEGAPLAGGEDEQFF
TGTGCCAGCAGCTTAGAAGGAGCCCCTCTAGCGGGAGGAGAAGATGAGCAGTTCTTC